The T cell receptor beta chain described here comes from a study of cytomegalovirus exposure and HLA in healthy donors. Concerning this clone itself: Its antigen is as yet unknown.

PCR was performed using 60 Vbeta and 13 Jbeta primers. Assay used: immunoSEQ multiplex PCR; TCRdb lists only in-frame clones, some missing. Found here are around 130,000 clones, less than 80% of them singletons; the top ten hold around 7%. Between the trimmed V and J ends, which lost 4 bases and 9 bases, there was a span of 15 bases. The CDR3 loop spans 13 amino acids. Germline V gene lookup returns CDR1 MNHEY and CDR2 SMNVEV (reference sequence). Findings and caveats of the study: Relative to the approximately 700-donor mean, N-insertions were reportedly fewer in an Asian-associated ancestry cluster in a later analysis. A later analysis linked around 15,000 TCR beta sequences to HLA alleles at 0.05 false discovery rate.

The chain uses TRBV27 and TRBJ1-2; the D gene is possibly TRBD1 (6 bases). The clonotype comes from a man aged 35-49 years in good health and CMV-seropositive. The material sequenced was PBMCs. The CDR3 sequence: CASSSPYRDRYTF. The CDR3 bases are TGTGCCAGCAGTTCACCCTACAGGGATCGCTACACCTTC.